Listed below are T cell receptor beta chains from one sample, sequenced in a study of cytomegalovirus exposure and HLA in healthy donors. Sequencing used immunoSEQ multiplex PCR; TCRdb keeps in-frame clones, though not all of them. The data show approximately 120,000 clones, around 90% seen once. Sequences were obtained from PBMCs. Receptors were obtained from a woman between 18 and 30 years old in good health and CMV-seronegative. CDR3s include the opening cysteine and the closing phenylalanine or tryptophan. A D gene is named only where the DNA matches it firmly. Size values are once, few and many counts, or a class for expanded clones, and some rows have none.

TRBJ1-2	TRBV6-1	TRBD1	-	TGTGCCAGCAGCCGACAGGGATTAAACTATGGCTACACCTTC	CASSRQGLNYGYTF
TRBJ2-7	TRBV6-5	-	-	TGTGCCAGCAGCTCTCCAACTCGACTTTCCTACGAGCAGTACTTC	CASSSPTRLSYEQYF
TRBJ2-3	TRBV7-2	TRBD2	-	TGTGCCAGCAGCCCCCGGCCGCTAGCGGGAGGAGATACGCAGTATTTT	CASSPRPLAGGDTQYF
TRBJ1-1	TRBV28	-	-	TGTGCCAGCACGCGGCCCCTGAACACTGAAGCTTTCTTT	CASTRPLNTEAFF
TRBJ2-4	TRBV5-4	-	once	TGTGCCAGCAGCTCCCAGTCAGATATAGCCAAAAACATTCAGTACTTC	CASSSQSDIAKNIQYF
TRBJ1-2	TRBV15	-	-	TGTGCCACCAGCAGAGAGGAGGGGTACTATGGCTACACCTTC	CATSREEGYYGYTF
TRBJ2-3	TRBV4-1	TRBD2	-	TGCGCCAGCAGCCAGGGACGACTAGCACCTCGGGGCACAGATACGCAGTATTTT	CASSQGRLAPRGTDTQYF
TRBJ2-3	TRBV7-3	TRBD2	-	TGTGCCAGCAGCAAGTCGGGACTAGCGGGGCCCGCGGGAGATACGCAGTATTTT	CASSKSGLAGPAGDTQYF
TRBJ2-3	TRBV5-3	TRBD2	-	TGTGCCAGAAGCTTGTTGATGCTAGCGCCGGGAGGTGCAGATACGCAGTATTTT	CARSLLMLAPGGADTQYF
TRBJ2-3	TRBV13	TRBD1	-	TGTGCCAGCAGCTTAGGCGGTAAGGCAGGGGGCCCAGATACGCAGTATTTT	CASSLGGKAGGPDTQYF
TRBJ1-6	TRBV6-4	-	-	TGTGCCAGCAGGAGAGACAGCTCCTATAATTCACCCCTCCACTTT	CASRRDSSYNSPLHF
TRBJ2-7	TRBV28	TRBD1	-	TGTGCCAGCAGTTTGCCGACAGGGATGGGATCCTACGAGCAGTACTTC	CASSLPTGMGSYEQYF
TRBJ2-2	TRBV19	-	-	TGTGCCAGTAGTATAGGTACAGATATCCTCACCGGGGAGCTGTTTTTT	CASSIGTDILTGELFF
TRBJ2-2	TRBV6-1	TRBD2	-	TGTGCCAGCAGTGATCTCAGCGGGAGAGGTGGGACCGGGGAGCTGTTTTTT	CASSDLSGRGGTGELFF
TRBJ2-1	TRBV15	-	-	TGTGCCACCAGCTACAGCTCCTACAATGAGCAGTTCTTC	CATSYSSYNEQFF
TRBJ2-1	TRBV5-1	TRBD1	-	TGCGCCAGCAGCCTCACCGGGACAGGGGGAACCTACAATGAGCAGTTCTTC	CASSLTGTGGTYNEQFF
TRBJ2-1	TRBV4-3	-	-	TGCGCCAGCAGCCAAGCCCCTAGTACCGATGAGCAGTTCTTC	CASSQAPSTDEQFF
TRBJ2-5	TRBV28	TRBD2	-	TGTGCCAGCAGTTTTTTTGGGACTAGCGGGAACCGGGAGACCCAGTACTTC	CASSFFGTSGNRETQYF
TRBJ2-7	TRBV28	TRBD1	-	TGTGCCAGCAGTTTCCGGGACAGGGTCTACGAGCAGTACTTC	CASSFRDRVYEQYF
TRBJ2-7	TRBV4-1	-	-	TGCGCCAGCAGCCCGGGGGGCAGGTCACACGAGCAGTACTTC	CASSPGGRSHEQYF
TRBJ2-7	TRBV6-1	TRBD1	-	TGTGCCAGCAGCTTCGGGACAGGGGTCTCCTACGAGCAGTACTTC	CASSFGTGVSYEQYF
TRBJ2-5	TRBV6-5	-	-	TGTGCCAGCAGTTACTCGATGGGGAGCGGTGGAGAGACCCAGTACTTC	CASSYSMGSGGETQYF
TRBJ2-2	TRBV27	TRBD2	-	TGTGCCAGCAGCCGTAGGACTAGCTTTACCACCGGGGAGCTGTTTTTT	CASSRRTSFTTGELFF
TRBJ2-3	TRBV5-1	-	-	TGCGCCAGCAGCAGGCGGGGAGACACAGATACGCAGTATTTT	CASSRRGDTDTQYF
TRBJ2-7	TRBV25-1	-	few	TGTGCCAGCGGCGGGACGGTCACCTACGAGCAGTACTTC	CASGGTVTYEQYF